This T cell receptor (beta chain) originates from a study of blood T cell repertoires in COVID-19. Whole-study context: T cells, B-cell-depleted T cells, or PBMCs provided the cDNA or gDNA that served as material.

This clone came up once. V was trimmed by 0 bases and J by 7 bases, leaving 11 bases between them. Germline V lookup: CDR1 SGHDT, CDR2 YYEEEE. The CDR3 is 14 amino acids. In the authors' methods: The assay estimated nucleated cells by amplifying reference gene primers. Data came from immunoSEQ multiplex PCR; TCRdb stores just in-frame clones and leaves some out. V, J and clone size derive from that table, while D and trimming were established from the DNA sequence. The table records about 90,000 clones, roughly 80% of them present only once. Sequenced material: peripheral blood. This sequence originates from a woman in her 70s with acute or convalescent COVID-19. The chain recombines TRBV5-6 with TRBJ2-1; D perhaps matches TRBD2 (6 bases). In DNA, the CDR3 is TGTGCCAGCAGCTTGGACGGGAGCTTAAATGAGCAGTTCTTC. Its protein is CASSLDGSLNEQFF.